The 7 T cell receptor beta chains below all came from one sample that was sequenced in a study of regulatory T cells in long-lasting Graves disease. Described time point: newly diagnosed GD, antithyroid drugs for less than 3 months. There was RNA extracted from PBMCs, and the TCR library was made from it. With iRepertoire HTBI primers and Arm-PCR of CDR3 regions, TCR beta libraries were built. Via MiXCR, TCRdb re-called the multiplex PCR reads, giving one row per CDR3 protein. The sample holds 450,000 to 600,000 distinct CDR3 sequences, around 16% seen once. The same data also contributed to another study, on T cells in Graves' hyperthyroidism and ophthalmopathy.

Here the sequenced sample was peripheral blood mononuclear cells (PBMCs), taken at new diagnosis, from a patient treated with antithyroid drugs. Source of these receptors: a man in his forties with Graves disease.

This clonotype was counted many times. The chain is built from TRBV6-1 and TRBJ2-5, with 8 bases identical to TRBD1. V shed 3 bases, J shed 0 bases, and the junction held 6 bases outside the gene matches. This CDR3 has 16 residues. The V gene's germline CDR1 is MNHNS and CDR2 SASEGT. CDR3 sequence: CASSDPRTGYQETQYF. The CDR3 nucleotides read TGTGCCAGCAGTGACCCCCGGACAGGGTACCAAGAGACCCAGTACTTC.

This clonotype came up many times. The chain combines TRBV20-1 with TRBJ1-2, with no clear D. Per germline, CDR1 DFQATT and CDR2 SNEGSKA (reference sequence). V lost 0 bases and J lost 4, with 12 bases in between. The CDR3 has 14 residues. CDR3: CSARDRRDSYGYTF. CDR3 nucleotides: TGCAGTGCTAGAGATCGGCGGGATAGCTATGGCTACACCTTC.

Ten or more counts support this clonotype. The rearrangement joins TRBV15 to TRBJ2-3, with D tentatively TRBD2 (6 bases). The V gene lost 1 base and the J gene lost 6 bases, with 8 bases spanning the gap. The CDR3 is 13 residues long. The germline V gene encodes CDR1 LNHNV and CDR2 YYDKDF (reference sequence). DNA of the CDR3: TGTGCCACCAGCAGAGGAGGGAGGGATACGCAGTATTTT. It translates to CATSRGGRDTQYF.

This clonotype occurred a few times. A read error may explain this, as a much larger clone is one base away. The V and J genes are TRBV3-1 and TRBJ2-1; D unclear. V was cut by 4 bases and J by 3 bases, with 10 bases left in between. CDR1 and CDR2 (germline): LGHDT, YNNKEL (reference sequence). CDR3 length equals 14 residues. As DNA, the CDR3 is TGTGCCAGCAGCCGGGCTGCTAGCTACAATGAGCAGTTCTTC. This codes for CASSRAASYNEQFF.

The chain links TRBV5-4 to TRBJ2-1; TRBD2 agrees at 7 bases. CDR1 SGHNT and CDR2 YYREEE come from the germline V gene (reference sequence). This CDR3 contains 14 residues. The J segment lost 5 bases and the V segment lost 1 base, leaving 3 bases of the junction unmatched. The CDR3 DNA reads as TGTGCCAGCAGCTTGCCGACTAGCAACAATGAGCAGTTCTTC. Translation gives CASSLPTSNNEQFF.

This clonotype was recorded many times. The CDR3 region has the DNA TGTGCCAGCAGCCAAGCTAGCGGGGGCGGCGAGCAGTACTTC. This sequence encodes CASSQASGGGEQYF. V gene TRBV3-1 combines with J gene TRBJ2-7, with 10 bases that match TRBD2. CDR1 LGHDT and CDR2 YNNKEL come from the germline V gene (reference sequence). V was pared by 1 base and J by 6 bases, with 3 bases of the junction left unmatched. The CDR3 is 14 residues long.

This clonotype occurred a few times. The V gene is TRBV12-3 or TRBV12-4, the J gene TRBJ2-1; TRBD1 agrees at 11 bases. The CDR3 contains 16 residues. V lost 1 base and J lost 7; bases outside the gene matches: 6. CDR3 coding DNA: TGTGCCAGCAGTTTAGATAGGACAGGGGGCTGGAATGAGCAGTTCTTC. It translates to CASSLDRTGGWNEQFF.